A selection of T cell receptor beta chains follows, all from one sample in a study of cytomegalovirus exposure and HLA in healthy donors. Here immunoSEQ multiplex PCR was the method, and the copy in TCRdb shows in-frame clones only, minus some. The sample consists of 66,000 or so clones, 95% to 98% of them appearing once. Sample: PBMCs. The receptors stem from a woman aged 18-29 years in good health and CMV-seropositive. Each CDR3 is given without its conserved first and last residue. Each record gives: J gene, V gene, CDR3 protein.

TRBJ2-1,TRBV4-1,ASSQAPSGSSYNEQF
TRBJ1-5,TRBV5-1,ASSLGARQPQH
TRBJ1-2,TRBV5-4,ASRSDRGPQVSRYGYT
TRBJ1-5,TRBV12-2,ASRLGVKVGDQPQH
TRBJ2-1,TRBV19,ASSIVRGRVSEQF
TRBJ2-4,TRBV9,ASSRGGAAKNIQY
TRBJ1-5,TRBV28,ASSRTGVSNQPQH
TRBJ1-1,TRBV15,ATSSPPPGIMNTEAF
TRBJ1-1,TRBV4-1,ASSLHPRTGRTEAF
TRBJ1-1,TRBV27,ATREEFLNTEAF
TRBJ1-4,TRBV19,ASRTSTGTNEKLF
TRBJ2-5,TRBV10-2,ASSLGREETQY
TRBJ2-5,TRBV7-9,ASSSTSEETQY
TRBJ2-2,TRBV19,ASSPLLAGNTGELF
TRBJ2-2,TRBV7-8,ASSLTVAGGPGGELF
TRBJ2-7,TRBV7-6,ASSLGPGLAGGHEQY
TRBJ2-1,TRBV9,ASSGLKKRGSYNEQF
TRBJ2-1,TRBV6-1,ASSAPGTRGALEQF
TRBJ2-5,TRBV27,ATMAGDAETQY
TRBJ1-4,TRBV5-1,ASSRTGTGNEKLF
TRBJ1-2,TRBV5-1,ASSRDRAPYGYT
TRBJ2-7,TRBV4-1,ASSQVAGGEQY
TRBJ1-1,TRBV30,AWRIGGEAF
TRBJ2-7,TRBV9,ASSVFDTGEQY
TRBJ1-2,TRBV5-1,ASSPNEGGYGYT
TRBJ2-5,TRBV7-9,ASSSSGRGETQY
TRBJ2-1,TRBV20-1,SAFGLKQF
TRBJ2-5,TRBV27,ASSLDGRALETQY
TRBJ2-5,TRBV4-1,ASSRLSGGAGQTQY
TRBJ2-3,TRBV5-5,ASSLDVQLNTQY
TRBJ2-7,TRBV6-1,ASREAGASSYEQY
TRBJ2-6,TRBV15,ATSREAQGANVLT
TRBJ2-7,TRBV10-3,AISLTGTGELGYEQY
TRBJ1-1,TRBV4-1,ASSQVGDTEAF
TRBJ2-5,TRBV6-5,ASSYTTSGSETQY
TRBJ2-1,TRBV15,ATAALREDNEQF
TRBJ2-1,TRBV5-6,ASSLSGTRDEQF
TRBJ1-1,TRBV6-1,ASSEGKYRFRYLEFTEAF
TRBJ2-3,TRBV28,ANRDRGTDTQY
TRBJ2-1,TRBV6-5,AIRTSGNDNEQF
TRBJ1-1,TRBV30,AWGETGTEAF
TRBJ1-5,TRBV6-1,ASSDLTFSNQPQH
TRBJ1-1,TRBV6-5,ASRTTQENTEAF
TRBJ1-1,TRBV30,AWNGLNTEAF
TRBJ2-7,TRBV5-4,ASSSPAGFGEQY
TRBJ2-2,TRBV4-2,ASSQDLGQGTGELF
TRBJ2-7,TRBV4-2,ASSQGGGSSYEQY
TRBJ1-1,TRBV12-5,ASGLAGYTEAF
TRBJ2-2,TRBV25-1,ASSGLAGVGTGELF
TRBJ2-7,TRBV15,ATSRGLSSYEQY
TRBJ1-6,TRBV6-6,ASSRDTSSYNSPLH
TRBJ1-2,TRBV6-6,ASSYETVPVYGYT
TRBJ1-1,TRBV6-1,ASREGYTEAF
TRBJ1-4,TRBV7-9,ASSPDWGLNEKLF
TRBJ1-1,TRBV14,ASSDSMNTEAF